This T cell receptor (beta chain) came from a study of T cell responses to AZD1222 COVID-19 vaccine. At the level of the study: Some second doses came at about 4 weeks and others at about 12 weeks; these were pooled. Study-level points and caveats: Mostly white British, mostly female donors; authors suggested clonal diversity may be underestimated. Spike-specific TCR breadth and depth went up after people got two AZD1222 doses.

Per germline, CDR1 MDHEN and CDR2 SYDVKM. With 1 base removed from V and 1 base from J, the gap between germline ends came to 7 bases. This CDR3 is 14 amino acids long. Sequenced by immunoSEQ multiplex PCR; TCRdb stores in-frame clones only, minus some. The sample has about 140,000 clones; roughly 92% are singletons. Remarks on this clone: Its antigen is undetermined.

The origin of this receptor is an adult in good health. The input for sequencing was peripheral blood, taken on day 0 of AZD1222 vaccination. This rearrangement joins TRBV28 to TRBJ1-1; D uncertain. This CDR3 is CASSLFPGNTEAFF. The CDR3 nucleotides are TGTGCCAGCAGTTTATTCCCAGGGAACACTGAAGCTTTCTTT. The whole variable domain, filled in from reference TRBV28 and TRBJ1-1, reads DVKVTQSSRYLVKRTGEKVFLECVQDMDHENMFWYRQDPGLGLRLIYFSYDVKMKEKGDIPEGYSVSREKKERFSLILESASTNQTSMYLCASSLFPGNTEAFFGQGTRLTVV.